A single sample is the source of the 8 T cell receptor beta chains below, sequenced in a study of blood T cell repertoires in COVID-19. Using immunoSEQ multiplex PCR, the repertoire was profiled, and TCRdb retains in-frame clones only, with some absent. Of more than 95,000 clones in the sample, about 87% are singletons; the top ten hold 15%. The sample comprised peripheral blood. These TCRs come from a man aged 50 or older with acute or convalescent COVID-19.

The J gene is TRBJ1-2, the V gene TRBV11-3; 10 bases line up with TRBD1. Germline V gene lookup returns CDR1 SGHNT and CDR2 YENEEA. The CDR3 sequence is 15 residues long. J was trimmed by 4 bases and V by 5 bases; bases with no gene match: 7. The CDR3 bases are TGTGCCAGCAGCAACTCGGGACAGGGGAGCTATGGCTACACCTTC. Amino acids: CASSNSGQGSYGYTF.

The chain employs TRBV28 and TRBJ2-6; D not resolved. Germline CDR1 is MDHEN and CDR2 is SYDVKM. With 3 bases removed from V and 4 bases from J, the gap between germline ends came to 13 bases. The CDR3 contains 16 residues. CDR3 nucleotide sequence: TGTGCCAGCAGTTTCGACACCGCCAAAGGGGCCAACGTCCTGACTTTC. Amino acids: CASSFDTAKGANVLTF.

This clone showed up just a few times. V and J are TRBV13 and TRBJ1-1, with 11 bases lining up with TRBD1. J lost 1 base, V lost 1 base, and 5 bases had no gene match. Germline loops: CDR1 PRHDT, CDR2 FYEKMQ (reference sequence). This CDR3 has 17 amino acids. CDR3 DNA sequence: TGTGCCAGCAGCTTAGTCGGGACAGGGGGGTGGAACACTGAAGCTTTCTTT. It translates to CASSLVGTGGWNTEAFF. The whole variable domain, filled in from reference TRBV13 and TRBJ1-1, reads AAGVIQSPRHLIKEKRETATLKCYPIPRHDTVYWYQQGPGQDPQFLISFYEKMQSDKGSIPDRFSAQQFSDYHSELNMSSLELGDSALYFCASSLVGTGGWNTEAFFGQGTRLTVV.

The chain joins TRBV20-1 to TRBJ2-1; 14 bases are a match to TRBD2. The ends lost 3 bases at V and 6 bases at J; junction bases unmatched: 10. Germline V lookup: CDR1 DFQATT, CDR2 SNEGSKA (reference sequence). This CDR3 comprises 17 residues. The CDR3 coding sequence is TGCAGTGCTAGTCGGACGACTAGCGGGAGGGCCGGCAATGAGCAGTTCTTC. This codes for CSASRTTSGRAGNEQFF.

This clone showed up many times. The chain couples TRBV7-8 to TRBJ2-7; tentatively, D is TRBD1 (5 bases). Per germline, CDR1 SGHVS and CDR2 FQNEAQ. Trimming cost V 2 bases and J 0 bases, with 11 bases left between them. The CDR3 contains 15 residues. In DNA form, the CDR3 reads TGTGCCAGCAGCTTACAACAGGCCCCCTCCTACGAGCAGTACTTC. Its protein product is CASSLQQAPSYEQYF. The whole variable domain, remainder taken from reference TRBV7-8 and TRBJ2-7, is GAGVSQSPRYKVAKRGQDVALRCDPISGHVSLFWYQQALGQGPEFLTYFQNEAQLDKSGLPSDRFFAERPEGSVSTLKIQRTQQEDSAVYLCASSLQQAPSYEQYFGPGTRLTVT.

This clone showed up just a few times. The rearrangement links TRBV2 to TRBJ1-2; tentatively, D is TRBD1 (5 bases). Trimming took off 5 bases at V and 7 bases at J, with 11 bases between the two ends. Germline-derived CDR1 and CDR2 are SNHLY and FYNNEI. The CDR3 totals 12 residues. In nucleotides, the CDR3 is TGTGCCAGCAGTCGTGGGGCCTCTGGCTACACCTTC. Its translation: CASSRGASGYTF.

J is TRBJ2-7 and V is TRBV28; D not resolved. CDR3 size: 16 residues. Trimming took off 5 bases at V and 3 bases at J, with 20 bases between the two ends. Looked up from germline, CDR1 is MDHEN and CDR2 is SYDVKM. CDR3 sequence reads: CASSPVRGAIRYEQYF. DNA of the CDR3: TGTGCCAGCAGTCCGGTACGCGGCGCCATCCGCTACGAGCAGTACTTC.

The chain joins TRBV6-2 or TRBV6-3 to TRBJ2-1, with 13 bases fitting TRBD2. V was pared by 5 bases and J by 2 bases, with 9 bases of the junction left unmatched. This CDR3 comprises 18 residues. Per the germline V gene, CDR1 is MNHEY and CDR2 is SVGEGT. CDR3 sequence: CASSPPGLAGVPYNEQFF. The DNA for the CDR3 is TGTGCCAGCAGTCCCCCTGGACTAGCGGGAGTACCCTACAATGAGCAGTTCTTC.